The rows below give T cell receptor beta chains drawn from one sample of a study of vaccination and CD4 T cells after COVID-19. These receptors' targets are unknown. TCRdb itself ran the PCR reads through MiXCR, one entry per CDR3 protein. The table records some 25,000 distinct CDR3 sequences, roughly 62% of them present only once. The sequences come from CD4+ T cells from blood, cultured in vitro, collected after SARS-CoV-2 vaccination. The source is a human donor who received a COVID-19 vaccine. Both conserved end residues are part of each CDR3. D genes are given only for firm matches. Only part of the rows carry a size: once, few, many, or a class if the clone is expanded.

v_call	clone_size	d_call	j_call	cdr3_length	cdr3_aa	cdr3_nt
TRBV5-1	NA	TRBD2	TRBJ2-1	17	CASSLNPGTSGYNEQFF	TGCGCCAGCAGCTTGAACCCCGGGACTAGCGGCTACAATGAGCAGTTCTTC
TRBV12-5	NA	TRBD2	TRBJ2-3	17	CASGLPRASGGTDTQYF	TGTGCTAGTGGTCTCCCCCGAGCTAGCGGGGGGACAGATACGCAGTATTTT
TRBV7-8	few	TRBD2	TRBJ2-3	16	CASSPAAGGLSDTQYF	TGTGCCAGCAGCCCGGCGGCGGGGGGGCTTTCAGATACGCAGTATTTT
TRBV2	few	TRBD1	TRBJ1-6	15	CASSEEGQGYSPLHF	TGTGCCAGCAGTGAAGAGGGACAGGGGTACTCACCCCTCCACTTT
TRBV20-1	NA	NA	TRBJ2-7	12	CSATRVSYEQYF	TGCAGTGCTACTAGGGTTTCCTACGAGCAGTACTTC
TRBV2	NA	NA	TRBJ1-5	16	CASSVQGLMAKQPQHF	TGTGCCAGCAGTGTCCAGGGTTTGATGGCAAAGCAGCCCCAGCATTTT
TRBV24-1	NA	NA	TRBJ1-5	16	CATSDGRGLPNQPQHF	TGTGCCACCAGTGATGGGAGGGGGTTACCCAATCAGCCCCAGCATTTT
TRBV20-1	few	NA	TRBJ2-7	14	CSAIGTGNSYEQYF	TGCAGTGCTATTGGCACAGGGAATTCCTACGAGCAGTACTTC
TRBV6-5	medium-sized	NA	TRBJ1-6	15	CASSYRTADNSPLHF	TGTGCCAGCAGTTATCGGACGGCTGATAATTCACCCCTCCACTTT
TRBV20-1	few	NA	TRBJ2-3	11	CSARETGTQYF	TGCAGTGCTAGGGAGACTGGTACGCAGTATTTT
TRBV25-1	few	TRBD1	TRBJ1-2	13	CASSGTGAGGYTF	TGTGCCAGCAGTGGGACAGGGGCCGGTGGCTACACCTTC
TRBV27	NA	NA	TRBJ1-5	15	CASSLDQGPRQPQHF	TGTGCCAGCAGTTTAGATCAGGGCCCGCGTCAGCCCCAGCATTTT
TRBV11-3	NA	NA	TRBJ2-1	15	CASSLDRARNNEQFF	TGTGCCAGCAGCTTAGATCGCGCCAGGAACAATGAGCAGTTCTTC
TRBV20-1	NA	NA	TRBJ2-4	11	CSARVGNIQYF	TGCAGTGCTAGAGTAGGAAACATTCAGTACTTC
TRBV2	NA	NA	TRBJ2-5	14	CASSERPGPETQYF	TGTGCCAGCAGTGAGAGGCCCGGACCAGAGACCCAGTACTTC
TRBV7-9	once	NA	TRBJ1-1	11	CASSPDREAFF	TGTGCCAGCAGCCCAGACAGGGAAGCTTTCTTT
TRBV7-6	few	NA	TRBJ1-1	15	CASSRGLGGTTEAFF	TGTGCCAGCAGCCGCGGATTAGGGGGGACCACTGAAGCTTTCTTT
TRBV7-9	NA	NA	TRBJ1-4	14	CASQAAGLGEKLFF	TGTGCCAGCCAGGCTGCCGGGTTGGGGGAAAAACTGTTTTTT
TRBV6-5	few	NA	TRBJ1-6	19	CASSYSIQGMSSYNSPLHF	TGTGCCAGCAGTTACTCGATTCAGGGGATGAGCTCCTATAATTCACCCCTCCACTTT
TRBV7-8	NA	TRBD1	TRBJ1-1	14	CASSLSTGYTEAFF	TGTGCCAGCAGCTTATCGACAGGGTACACTGAAGCTTTCTTT
TRBV7-6	NA	NA	TRBJ1-5	13	CASSLDPGMPQHF	TGTGCCAGCAGCTTAGACCCAGGAATGCCCCAGCATTTT
TRBV12-3/TRBV12-4	NA	NA	TRBJ1-5	13	CASTGARLQPQHF	TGTGCCAGCACGGGGGCGCGTCTTCAGCCCCAGCATTTT
TRBV7-3	NA	TRBD2	TRBJ2-1	17	CASSLGDLAGVYNEQFF	TGTGCCAGCAGCTTAGGGGACCTAGCGGGGGTTTACAATGAGCAGTTCTTC
TRBV7-8	NA	NA	TRBJ1-3	16	CASSLVPDSSGNTIYF	TGTGCCAGCAGCTTAGTTCCGGACAGCTCTGGAAACACCATATATTTT
TRBV30	NA	TRBD1	TRBJ1-1	16	CAWIEPGQGAGTEAFF	TGTGCCTGGATCGAACCGGGACAGGGGGCTGGCACTGAAGCTTTCTTT
TRBV20-1	NA	TRBD2	TRBJ2-5	14	CSATRLAVRETQYF	TGCAGTGCTACCCGACTAGCGGTGAGAGAGACCCAGTACTTC
TRBV24-1	NA	NA	TRBJ2-5	14	CATSQGRYQETQYF	TGTGCCACCAGTCAGGGGCGGTACCAAGAGACCCAGTACTTC
TRBV7-2	few	NA	TRBJ2-2	17	CASSLGRRTANTGELFF	TGTGCCAGCAGCTTAGGACGGCGGACGGCTAACACCGGGGAGCTGTTTTTT
TRBV20-1	NA	TRBD1	TRBJ1-3	14	CSARGTGRGNTIYF	TGCAGTGCTAGAGGGACAGGGAGGGGAAACACCATATATTTT
TRBV19	NA	NA	TRBJ1-3	16	CASSGTDFFSGNTIYF	TGTGCCAGTAGTGGGACCGATTTCTTCTCTGGAAACACCATATATTTT
TRBV7-2	few	NA	TRBJ1-6	17	CASSLDRTLSYNSPLHF	TGTGCCAGCAGCTTAGACAGGACACTCTCCTATAATTCACCCCTCCACTTT
TRBV27	few	NA	TRBJ1-6	14	CASSLLGADSPLHF	TGTGCCAGCAGTTTATTGGGGGCGGATTCACCCCTCCACTTT
TRBV19	few	NA	TRBJ2-5	14	CASSIGTTKETQYF	TGTGCCAGTAGTATCGGCACCACCAAAGAGACCCAGTACTTC
TRBV30	NA	NA	TRBJ1-2	11	CAWGVIEGRTF	TGTGCCTGGGGTGTAATCGAGGGGCGGACCTTC
TRBV2	NA	NA	TRBJ1-6	15	CASSDRVTYNSPLHF	TGTGCCAGCAGTGACAGGGTTACCTATAATTCACCCCTCCACTTT
TRBV6-5	NA	TRBD1	TRBJ1-2	15	CASSSTGALNYGYTF	TGTGCCAGCAGTTCTACAGGGGCGCTAAACTATGGCTACACCTTC
TRBV15	few	NA	TRBJ2-3	12	CATSRGTDTQYF	TGTGCCACCAGCAGAGGCACAGATACGCAGTATTTT
TRBV12-3/TRBV12-4	NA	NA	TRBJ1-5	17	CASSFGRGYYSNQPQHF	TGTGCCAGCAGTTTTGGGAGGGGGTACTATAGCAATCAGCCCCAGCATTTT
TRBV24-1	NA	TRBD1	TRBJ2-1	15	CATSPDRGRDSEQFF	TGTGCCACCAGTCCGGACAGGGGGCGGGATAGTGAGCAGTTCTTC
TRBV23-1	NA	NA	TRBJ1-2	20	CASSQLLLIGLWAHSYGYTF	TGCGCCAGCAGTCAGTTGTTGTTGATAGGATTATGGGCCCATAGTTATGGCTACACCTTC
TRBV7-2	NA	NA	TRBJ2-3	12	CASMGGTDTQYF	TGTGCCAGCATGGGGGGCACAGATACGCAGTATTTT
TRBV27	NA	NA	TRBJ2-5	14	CASSLTGGGQTQYF	TGTGCCAGCAGTTTAACTGGAGGGGGACAGACCCAGTACTTC
TRBV6-5	once	NA	TRBJ1-1	14	CASSYGSGSTEAFF	TGTGCCAGCAGTTACGGGTCCGGGAGCACTGAAGCTTTCTTT
TRBV18	NA	NA	TRBJ1-1	14	CASSPLDSNTEAFF	TGTGCCAGCTCACCGCTGGACAGTAACACTGAAGCTTTCTTT
TRBV6-1	NA	NA	TRBJ1-1	13	CASSRLRGTEAFF	TGTGCCAGCAGTCGACTTCGGGGGACTGAAGCTTTCTTT
TRBV6-1	NA	NA	TRBJ1-5	13	CASSEHKDQPQHF	TGTGCCAGCAGTGAACATAAAGATCAGCCCCAGCATTTT
TRBV30	few	NA	TRBJ1-4	12	CAWTHLKGKLFF	TGTGCCTGGACCCACCTGAAAGGAAAACTGTTTTTT
TRBV7-3	NA	TRBD2	TRBJ2-1	15	CASSPRGGRANEQFF	TGTGCCAGCAGTCCGCGGGGGGGCCGAGCCAATGAGCAGTTCTTC
TRBV2	few	NA	TRBJ1-2	14	CASSEQTTNYGYTF	TGTGCCAGCAGTGAACAGACAACTAACTATGGCTACACCTTC
TRBV20-1	NA	TRBD2	TRBJ2-7	15	CGARPSGGRPREQYF	TGCGGTGCTAGGCCTAGCGGGGGTCGTCCTAGGGAGCAGTACTTC
TRBV24-1	NA	NA	TRBJ2-3	13	CATSGERTDTQYF	TGTGCCACCAGTGGCGAGCGAACAGATACGCAGTATTTT
TRBV12-3/TRBV12-4	NA	NA	TRBJ2-5	13	CASSLGLPETQYF	TGTGCCAGCAGTTTAGGCCTCCCGGAGACCCAGTACTTC
TRBV2	NA	TRBD1	TRBJ1-4	17	CASSESGQGGGNEKLFF	TGTGCCAGCAGTGAATCGGGACAGGGTGGCGGTAATGAAAAACTGTTTTTT
TRBV12-3/TRBV12-4	NA	TRBD1	TRBJ1-1	16	CASSRMTGWVFTEAFF	TGTGCCAGCAGTCGTATGACAGGGTGGGTTTTCACTGAAGCTTTCTTT
TRBV7-7	few	TRBD1	TRBJ2-7	14	CASSFGQGQDEQYF	TGTGCCAGCAGCTTTGGACAGGGCCAGGACGAGCAGTACTTC
TRBV6-1	NA	TRBD1	TRBJ1-1	14	CASSEGQGDTEAFF	TGTGCCAGCAGTGAAGGACAGGGCGACACTGAAGCTTTCTTT